Listed below are T cell receptor beta chains from one sample, sequenced in a study of OX40 agonist ivuxolimab in advanced cancers. TCRdb keeps only in-frame clones here, not all; method: immunoSEQ multiplex PCR. The sample lists about 56,000 clones, over 75% occurring once. Sequencing was performed on CD4+ or CD8+ T cells sorted from blood, taken in a trial of the OX40 agonist ivuxolimab. These receptors were collected from an adult with an advanced solid tumor such as melanoma, head and neck, liver or kidney cancer. Each CDR3 is given with its conserved first and last residue. Each record gives: clone size, V gene, J gene, D gene, CDR3 protein, CDR3 DNA. The D gene is left open where the match is weak. Size is stated for part of the rows, as once, few or many counts, or as a class when the clone is expanded.

clone_size: NA; v_call: TRBV6-5; j_call: TRBJ2-7; d_call: TRBD1; cdr3_aa: CASSYNRDSYEQYF; cdr3_nt: TGTGCCAGCAGTTACAATCGGGACAGCTACGAGCAGTACTTC
clone_size: NA; v_call: TRBV4-1; j_call: TRBJ1-1; d_call: NA; cdr3_aa: CASSQDEGRRMNTEAFF; cdr3_nt: TGCGCCAGCAGCCAAGATGAGGGACGGCGCATGAACACTGAAGCTTTCTTT
clone_size: once; v_call: TRBV9; j_call: TRBJ2-7; d_call: TRBD1; cdr3_aa: CASSGGQGYEQYF; cdr3_nt: TGTGCCAGCAGCGGGGGACAGGGCTACGAGCAGTACTTC
clone_size: NA; v_call: TRBV10-3; j_call: TRBJ2-7; d_call: TRBD2; cdr3_aa: CAIAGSGAYEQYF; cdr3_nt: TGTGCCATCGCGGGTAGCGGGGCCTACGAGCAGTACTTC
clone_size: NA; v_call: TRBV7-6; j_call: TRBJ1-1; d_call: TRBD1; cdr3_aa: CASSLGTGGSTEAFF; cdr3_nt: TGTGCCAGCAGCTTAGGTACAGGGGGCTCGACTGAAGCTTTCTTT
clone_size: NA; v_call: TRBV5-6; j_call: TRBJ1-2; d_call: NA; cdr3_aa: CASSPGLSYGYTF; cdr3_nt: TGTGCCAGCAGCCCGGGACTATCTTATGGCTACACCTTC
clone_size: NA; v_call: TRBV7-2; j_call: TRBJ2-1; d_call: TRBD2; cdr3_aa: CASSPGTTSPQFF; cdr3_nt: TGTGCCAGCAGCCCCGGGACTACTTCCCCGCAGTTCTTC
clone_size: NA; v_call: TRBV28; j_call: TRBJ2-1; d_call: TRBD2; cdr3_aa: CASSFLAGGPYNEQFF; cdr3_nt: TGTGCCAGCAGTTTTTTAGCGGGGGGACCATACAATGAGCAGTTCTTC
clone_size: NA; v_call: TRBV25-1; j_call: TRBJ1-2; d_call: NA; cdr3_aa: CASSANYGYTF; cdr3_nt: TGTGCCAGCAGTGCCAACTATGGCTACACCTTC
clone_size: once; v_call: TRBV28; j_call: TRBJ2-5; d_call: TRBD1; cdr3_aa: CASRGVTIHTGGQETQYF; cdr3_nt: TGTGCCAGCAGAGGGGTGACAATACATACAGGGGGCCAAGAGACCCAGTACTTC
clone_size: NA; v_call: TRBV15; j_call: TRBJ1-5; d_call: TRBD1; cdr3_aa: CATSRGQGIQPQHF; cdr3_nt: TGTGCCACCAGCAGGGGACAGGGAATACAGCCCCAGCATTTT
clone_size: NA; v_call: TRBV19; j_call: TRBJ2-2; d_call: TRBD1; cdr3_aa: CASTWTGRSGELFF; cdr3_nt: TGTGCCAGCACCTGGACAGGGCGTTCCGGGGAGCTGTTTTTT
clone_size: NA; v_call: TRBV28; j_call: TRBJ2-6; d_call: TRBD2; cdr3_aa: CASSSPGLAGVGANVLTF; cdr3_nt: TGTGCCAGCAGTTCTCCGGGACTAGCGGGAGTTGGGGCCAACGTCCTGACTTTC
clone_size: NA; v_call: TRBV28; j_call: TRBJ1-1; d_call: TRBD1; cdr3_aa: CASSLNRGPEAFF; cdr3_nt: TGTGCCAGCAGTTTAAACAGGGGACCTGAAGCTTTCTTT
clone_size: NA; v_call: TRBV7-2; j_call: TRBJ2-7; d_call: TRBD1; cdr3_aa: CASSTRTGANEQYF; cdr3_nt: TGTGCCAGCAGCACCCGGACAGGGGCCAACGAGCAGTACTTC
clone_size: NA; v_call: TRBV18; j_call: TRBJ1-5; d_call: NA; cdr3_aa: CASSPFNQPQHF; cdr3_nt: TGTGCCAGCTCACCTTTCAATCAGCCCCAGCATTTT
clone_size: NA; v_call: TRBV18; j_call: TRBJ1-2; d_call: NA; cdr3_aa: CASSPLSGLYGYTF; cdr3_nt: TGTGCCAGCTCACCACTCTCAGGGCTCTATGGCTACACCTTC
clone_size: NA; v_call: TRBV27; j_call: TRBJ1-5; d_call: NA; cdr3_aa: CASSKTGFQPQHF; cdr3_nt: TGTGCCAGCAGTAAAACAGGGTTTCAGCCCCAGCATTTT
clone_size: NA; v_call: TRBV6-1; j_call: TRBJ1-2; d_call: TRBD1; cdr3_aa: CASSELGGGGYGYTF; cdr3_nt: TGTGCCAGCAGTGAATTAGGAGGGGGCGGCTATGGCTACACCTTC
clone_size: few; v_call: TRBV6-6; j_call: TRBJ2-2; d_call: TRBD1; cdr3_aa: CASSYTWTGSGELFF; cdr3_nt: TGTGCCAGCAGTTACACTTGGACAGGGTCCGGGGAGCTGTTTTTT
clone_size: NA; v_call: TRBV18; j_call: TRBJ1-1; d_call: NA; cdr3_aa: CASSPPIGEAFF; cdr3_nt: TGTGCCAGCTCACCACCGATAGGGGAAGCTTTCTTT
clone_size: NA; v_call: TRBV30; j_call: TRBJ1-2; d_call: NA; cdr3_aa: CAWSGKTRNYGYTF; cdr3_nt: TGTGCCTGGAGTGGGAAGACAAGGAACTATGGCTACACCTTC
clone_size: NA; v_call: TRBV29-1; j_call: TRBJ2-7; d_call: NA; cdr3_aa: CSVERDGSYEQYF; cdr3_nt: TGCAGCGTTGAAAGGGACGGCTCCTACGAGCAGTACTTC
clone_size: NA; v_call: TRBV18; j_call: TRBJ2-7; d_call: TRBD2; cdr3_aa: CASSSGTNRYEQYF; cdr3_nt: TGTGCCAGCTCATCAGGGACTAACCGCTACGAGCAGTACTTC
clone_size: NA; v_call: TRBV15; j_call: TRBJ2-3; d_call: NA; cdr3_aa: CATSREGASGNTQYF; cdr3_nt: TGTGCCACCAGCAGAGAGGGTGCCAGCGGAAATACGCAGTATTTT
clone_size: NA; v_call: TRBV18; j_call: TRBJ2-7; d_call: TRBD1; cdr3_aa: CASSPNKGAVGYEQYF; cdr3_nt: TGTGCCAGCTCACCAAATAAGGGGGCGGTAGGGTACGAGCAGTACTTC
clone_size: NA; v_call: TRBV5-8; j_call: TRBJ2-7; d_call: NA; cdr3_aa: CASSFWERVHEQYF; cdr3_nt: TGTGCCAGCAGCTTCTGGGAGCGGGTCCACGAGCAGTACTTC
clone_size: once; v_call: TRBV4-1; j_call: TRBJ2-5; d_call: NA; cdr3_aa: CASSRRLGEGETQYF; cdr3_nt: TGCGCCAGCAGCCGTCGACTAGGGGAAGGAGAGACCCAGTACTTC
clone_size: NA; v_call: TRBV25-1; j_call: TRBJ2-3; d_call: TRBD2; cdr3_aa: CASSQTSVGGGDTQYF; cdr3_nt: TGTGCCAGCAGTCAAACTAGCGTGGGAGGAGGAGATACGCAGTATTTT
clone_size: NA; v_call: TRBV28; j_call: TRBJ1-3; d_call: TRBD1; cdr3_aa: CASIRGSSGNTIYF; cdr3_nt: TGTGCCAGCATCAGGGGGAGCTCTGGAAACACCATATATTTT
clone_size: NA; v_call: TRBV27; j_call: TRBJ1-1; d_call: NA; cdr3_aa: CASRDFNTGTEAFF; cdr3_nt: TGTGCCAGCAGGGACTTTAATACCGGGACTGAAGCTTTCTTT
clone_size: NA; v_call: TRBV7-3; j_call: TRBJ1-6; d_call: NA; cdr3_aa: CASSLDDGGSPLHF; cdr3_nt: TGTGCCAGCAGCTTAGACGACGGGGGTTCACCCCTCCACTTT
clone_size: NA; v_call: TRBV4-2; j_call: TRBJ2-5; d_call: TRBD2; cdr3_aa: CASSQAFAGEETQYF; cdr3_nt: TGTGCCAGCAGCCAAGCGTTTGCGGGGGAAGAGACCCAGTACTTC
clone_size: once; v_call: TRBV7-9; j_call: TRBJ2-1; d_call: NA; cdr3_aa: CASSRGWLENEQFF; cdr3_nt: TGTGCCAGCAGCCGCGGGTGGCTAGAAAATGAGCAGTTCTTC
clone_size: NA; v_call: TRBV5-1; j_call: TRBJ2-7; d_call: TRBD2; cdr3_aa: CASSPSGRALNEQYF; cdr3_nt: TGCGCCAGCAGCCCAAGCGGGAGGGCCCTGAACGAGCAGTACTTC
clone_size: NA; v_call: TRBV18; j_call: TRBJ2-2; d_call: TRBD1; cdr3_aa: CASSIRTGSTGELFF; cdr3_nt: TGTGCCAGCTCAATACGGACAGGAAGCACCGGGGAGCTGTTTTTT